The rows below give T cell receptor beta chains drawn from one sample of a study of T cells of healthy individuals. Using its own MiXCR run on the 5' RACE reads, TCRdb lists one record per CDR3 protein. The table lists some 69,000 distinct CDR3 sequences, about 16% of them singletons. The source of these receptors is a human donor in good health. Each CDR3 is given with its conserved first and last residue. Each record gives: D gene, clone size, V gene, J gene, CDR3 DNA, CDR3 protein. The D gene is left open where the match is weak. Rows give clone size only sometimes, using once, few, many, or a class for an expanded clone.

D gene: NA
clone size: few
V gene: TRBV6-2/TRBV6-3
J gene: TRBJ2-7
CDR3 DNA: TGTGCCAGCAGTTACGTCCGCGGACTACCTTTTTACGAGCAGTACTTC
CDR3 protein: CASSYVRGLPFYEQYF

D gene: NA
clone size: many
V gene: TRBV2
J gene: TRBJ2-5
CDR3 DNA: TGTGCCAGCAGCCCGGACTGGGGCGCACAAGAGACCCAGTACTTC
CDR3 protein: CASSPDWGAQETQYF

D gene: TRBD2
clone size: NA
V gene: TRBV6-6
J gene: TRBJ2-3
CDR3 DNA: TGTGCCAGCAGTTACAGGACTAGCGGGGGGGTGAGCACAGATACGCAGTATTTT
CDR3 protein: CASSYRTSGGVSTDTQYF

D gene: NA
clone size: many
V gene: TRBV25-1
J gene: TRBJ2-7
CDR3 DNA: TGTGCCAGCAGTGAATTGGTCCGGGCTCACCCCGACGAGCAGTACTTC
CDR3 protein: CASSELVRAHPDEQYF

D gene: NA
clone size: NA
V gene: TRBV7-2
J gene: TRBJ1-1
CDR3 DNA: TGTGCCAGCAGCTGGACAACGAACACTGAAGCTTTCTTT
CDR3 protein: CASSWTTNTEAFF

D gene: NA
clone size: many
V gene: TRBV6-6
J gene: TRBJ2-5
CDR3 DNA: TGTGCCAGCAGTTACTCGAAGGCGGGTCGAGAGACCCAGTACTTC
CDR3 protein: CASSYSKAGRETQYF

D gene: TRBD2
clone size: few
V gene: TRBV10-3
J gene: TRBJ2-7
CDR3 DNA: TGTGCCATCAGACCACACTTTAGTAGCGGGAGTGGCAACGAGCAGTACTTC
CDR3 protein: CAIRPHFSSGSGNEQYF

D gene: TRBD2
clone size: many
V gene: TRBV29-1
J gene: TRBJ2-5
CDR3 DNA: TGCAGCGTTGTTTGGGGGGGGGAGACCCAGTACTTC
CDR3 protein: CSVVWGGETQYF

D gene: NA
clone size: NA
V gene: TRBV5-4
J gene: TRBJ2-1
CDR3 DNA: TGTGCCAGCAGCTCTAGCAATGAGCAGTTCTTC
CDR3 protein: CASSSSNEQFF

D gene: NA
clone size: NA
V gene: TRBV7-9
J gene: TRBJ2-1
CDR3 DNA: TGTGCCAGCAGCTTAGCGGGGACCCCATTTGGGGATAGGGGGCAGTTCTTC
CDR3 protein: CASSLAGTPFGDRGQFF

D gene: NA
clone size: few
V gene: TRBV7-9
J gene: TRBJ1-2
CDR3 DNA: TGTGCCAGCAGCTTAGGACAGACTAACTATGGCTACACCTTC
CDR3 protein: CASSLGQTNYGYTF

D gene: NA
clone size: many
V gene: TRBV3-2
J gene: TRBJ2-5
CDR3 DNA: TGTGCCAGCAGCCAAGATGGGGGGCGCGGCGAGACCCAGTACTTC
CDR3 protein: CASSQDGGRGETQYF

D gene: NA
clone size: many
V gene: TRBV11-2
J gene: TRBJ2-7
CDR3 DNA: TGTGCCAGCAGCTTAGCAGGCGAGCAGTACTTC
CDR3 protein: CASSLAGEQYF

D gene: TRBD1
clone size: many
V gene: TRBV27
J gene: TRBJ1-3
CDR3 DNA: TGTGCCAGTGGGACAGTCTCTGGAAACACCATATATTTT
CDR3 protein: CASGTVSGNTIYF

D gene: NA
clone size: NA
V gene: TRBV12-3/TRBV12-4
J gene: TRBJ1-2
CDR3 DNA: TGTGCCAGCAGTTCAGGGGAGAAGGATGGCTACACCTTC
CDR3 protein: CASSSGEKDGYTF

D gene: NA
clone size: NA
V gene: TRBV12-3/TRBV12-4
J gene: TRBJ2-3
CDR3 DNA: TGTGCCAGCAGTTGGTCCCCAGGCGGTGGAGATACGCAGTATTTT
CDR3 protein: CASSWSPGGGDTQYF

D gene: TRBD1
clone size: NA
V gene: TRBV28
J gene: TRBJ1-6
CDR3 DNA: TGTGCCAGCAGCCTAGACAGGGGATATAATTCACCCCTCCACTTT
CDR3 protein: CASSLDRGYNSPLHF

D gene: NA
clone size: NA
V gene: TRBV12-3/TRBV12-4
J gene: TRBJ2-1
CDR3 DNA: TGTGCCAGCAGTTTGTCCGGGGGCGGGTACAATGAGCAGTTCTTC
CDR3 protein: CASSLSGGGYNEQFF

D gene: NA
clone size: NA
V gene: TRBV3-1
J gene: TRBJ1-1
CDR3 DNA: TGTGCCAGCAGCCTTGGAGGTAGGACTGAAGCTTTCTTT
CDR3 protein: CASSLGGRTEAFF

D gene: NA
clone size: NA
V gene: TRBV7-3
J gene: TRBJ2-3
CDR3 DNA: TGTGCCAGCAGCCACGCGACTACTAGAACAGATACGCAGTATTTT
CDR3 protein: CASSHATTRTDTQYF

D gene: NA
clone size: NA
V gene: TRBV7-9
J gene: TRBJ2-4
CDR3 DNA: TGTGCCAGCAGCTTAGGGAGCATTCAGTACTTC
CDR3 protein: CASSLGSIQYF

D gene: NA
clone size: NA
V gene: TRBV27
J gene: TRBJ2-1
CDR3 DNA: TGTGCCAGCAGTCCACTAGGGGACAATGAGCAGTTCTTC
CDR3 protein: CASSPLGDNEQFF

D gene: NA
clone size: many
V gene: TRBV25-1
J gene: TRBJ2-4
CDR3 DNA: TGTGCCAGCAGTGAGATGACGGATACCTTAGCCAAAAACATTCAGTACTTC
CDR3 protein: CASSEMTDTLAKNIQYF

D gene: TRBD1
clone size: many
V gene: TRBV28
J gene: TRBJ2-7
CDR3 DNA: TGTGCCAGCGGGAACAGGGGGGACTTC
CDR3 protein: CASGNRGDF

D gene: NA
clone size: few
V gene: TRBV6-1
J gene: TRBJ1-5
CDR3 DNA: TGTGCCAGCAGTGAACGGAGCAATCAGCCCCAGCATTTT
CDR3 protein: CASSERSNQPQHF

D gene: NA
clone size: few
V gene: TRBV9
J gene: TRBJ1-1
CDR3 DNA: TGTGCCAGCAGCGTGGGTACAGCATTGAACACTGAAGCTTTCTTT
CDR3 protein: CASSVGTALNTEAFF

D gene: TRBD1
clone size: NA
V gene: TRBV5-6
J gene: TRBJ1-6
CDR3 DNA: TGTGCCAGCAGCTTGGATCAAGAAGGACAGGGACCCTATAATTCACCCCTCCACTTT
CDR3 protein: CASSLDQEGQGPYNSPLHF

D gene: TRBD2
clone size: many
V gene: TRBV20-1
J gene: TRBJ2-3
CDR3 DNA: TGCAGTGCTAGCCCCCCTAGCGGGATCACAGATACGCAGTATTTT
CDR3 protein: CSASPPSGITDTQYF

D gene: TRBD2
clone size: few
V gene: TRBV6-5
J gene: TRBJ2-7
CDR3 DNA: TGTGCCAGCAGTTCTAGCGGGGGGGCGTTAGAGCAGTACTTC
CDR3 protein: CASSSSGGALEQYF

D gene: TRBD1
clone size: few
V gene: TRBV4-2
J gene: TRBJ2-3
CDR3 DNA: TGTGCCAGCAGCCATGATATGGGACAGGGGGCAGATACGCAGTATTTT
CDR3 protein: CASSHDMGQGADTQYF

D gene: NA
clone size: few
V gene: TRBV7-9
J gene: TRBJ2-5
CDR3 DNA: TGTGCCAGCAGCTTATCCCTTGAGGAGACCCAGTACTTC
CDR3 protein: CASSLSLEETQYF

D gene: NA
clone size: few
V gene: TRBV5-1
J gene: TRBJ2-7
CDR3 DNA: TGCGCCAGCAGTCCGTCTAGCGCATCCTACGAGCAGTACTTC
CDR3 protein: CASSPSSASYEQYF

D gene: NA
clone size: many
V gene: TRBV3-1
J gene: TRBJ1-5
CDR3 DNA: TGTGCCAGCAGCCAAGATCGGAGCAATCAGCCCCAGCATTTT
CDR3 protein: CASSQDRSNQPQHF

D gene: TRBD2
clone size: NA
V gene: TRBV11-2
J gene: TRBJ2-1
CDR3 DNA: TGTGCCAGCAGCTTAGATTCGGTGGAACAGCGGGGGCATGAGCAGTTCTTC
CDR3 protein: CASSLDSVEQRGHEQFF

D gene: TRBD2
clone size: few
V gene: TRBV10-3
J gene: TRBJ2-3
CDR3 DNA: TGTGCCATCAGCACTAGCGGGCCCAGCACAGATACGCAGTATTTT
CDR3 protein: CAISTSGPSTDTQYF

D gene: NA
clone size: many
V gene: TRBV18
J gene: TRBJ1-1
CDR3 DNA: TGTGCCAGCTCACCACCGGCAGGCTGGAACACTGAAGCTTTCTTT
CDR3 protein: CASSPPAGWNTEAFF

D gene: TRBD2
clone size: once
V gene: TRBV20-1
J gene: TRBJ2-5
CDR3 DNA: TGCAGTGCTAGAGAGGCTAGCGGGCCGGCCCTGGGGACCCAGTACTTC
CDR3 protein: CSAREASGPALGTQYF

D gene: NA
clone size: NA
V gene: TRBV10-1
J gene: TRBJ2-7
CDR3 DNA: TGCGCCAGCAGCCGGGCGAGTGGCTACGAGCAGTACTTC
CDR3 protein: CASSRASGYEQYF

D gene: NA
clone size: NA
V gene: TRBV6-4
J gene: TRBJ1-4
CDR3 DNA: TGTGCCAGCAGTGACCATGACAGCCATGATAATGAAAAACTGTTTTTT
CDR3 protein: CASSDHDSHDNEKLFF

D gene: NA
clone size: NA
V gene: TRBV11-2
J gene: TRBJ2-1
CDR3 DNA: TGTGCCAGCAGCTTTACCCAGCAGGGCGGTGAGCAGTTCTTC
CDR3 protein: CASSFTQQGGEQFF

D gene: TRBD2
clone size: few
V gene: TRBV2
J gene: TRBJ2-3
CDR3 DNA: TGTGCCAGCAGTGAACAGAGCGGGATAACAGATACGCAGTATTTT
CDR3 protein: CASSEQSGITDTQYF

D gene: TRBD2
clone size: many
V gene: TRBV28
J gene: TRBJ2-2
CDR3 DNA: TGTGCCAGCAGTCCAAGACTAGCTGGCACCGGGGAGCTGTTTTTT
CDR3 protein: CASSPRLAGTGELFF

D gene: NA
clone size: many
V gene: TRBV3-1
J gene: TRBJ2-1
CDR3 DNA: TGTGCCAGCAGCCCTTCCTCGGTTGGGCAGTTCTTC
CDR3 protein: CASSPSSVGQFF

D gene: NA
clone size: many
V gene: TRBV11-2
J gene: TRBJ1-1
CDR3 DNA: TGTGCCAGCAGCTTGGGAGTGAACACTGAAGCTTTCTTT
CDR3 protein: CASSLGVNTEAFF

D gene: NA
clone size: NA
V gene: TRBV7-3
J gene: TRBJ2-2
CDR3 DNA: TGTGCCAGCAGCTTGACCCTAGCGTACACCGGGGAGCTGTTTTTT
CDR3 protein: CASSLTLAYTGELFF

D gene: NA
clone size: NA
V gene: TRBV5-1
J gene: TRBJ1-5
CDR3 DNA: TGCGCCAGCAGCCCGTCCGGAAATAGCAATCAGCCCCAGCATTTT
CDR3 protein: CASSPSGNSNQPQHF

D gene: NA
clone size: few
V gene: TRBV10-3
J gene: TRBJ2-3
CDR3 DNA: TGTGCCATCAGACAGCCTCCGTCTACAGATACGCAGTATTTT
CDR3 protein: CAIRQPPSTDTQYF

D gene: NA
clone size: few
V gene: TRBV7-8
J gene: TRBJ1-2
CDR3 DNA: TGTGCCAGCAGCTTAAGGGTTTCTAACTATGGCTACACCTTC
CDR3 protein: CASSLRVSNYGYTF

D gene: NA
clone size: many
V gene: TRBV15
J gene: TRBJ1-1
CDR3 DNA: TGTGCCACCAGCAGAGATTGGACCGGAACTGAAGCTTTCTTT
CDR3 protein: CATSRDWTGTEAFF

D gene: NA
clone size: NA
V gene: TRBV12-3/TRBV12-4
J gene: TRBJ1-2
CDR3 DNA: TGTGCCAGCAGTTTAACGTGGGGCCTTAACTATGGCTACACCTTC
CDR3 protein: CASSLTWGLNYGYTF

D gene: TRBD2
clone size: NA
V gene: TRBV6-5
J gene: TRBJ2-5
CDR3 DNA: TGTGCCAGCACCTATAGTGTAGCGGGACCGAAGGAGACCCAGTACTTC
CDR3 protein: CASTYSVAGPKETQYF

D gene: TRBD2
clone size: many
V gene: TRBV7-8
J gene: TRBJ2-3
CDR3 DNA: TGTGCCAGCAGCCTCGGGACTAGCGGGTCTTCTAGCACAGATACGCAGTATTTT
CDR3 protein: CASSLGTSGSSSTDTQYF

D gene: NA
clone size: many
V gene: TRBV10-2
J gene: TRBJ2-3
CDR3 DNA: TGCGCCAGCAGTGACCGGGTACGCAGCACAGATACGCAGTATTTT
CDR3 protein: CASSDRVRSTDTQYF

D gene: NA
clone size: NA
V gene: TRBV28
J gene: TRBJ1-6
CDR3 DNA: TGTGCCAGCACAGGGGCCCCATCTCTGAATTCACCCCTCCACTTT
CDR3 protein: CASTGAPSLNSPLHF

D gene: NA
clone size: NA
V gene: TRBV7-2
J gene: TRBJ2-3
CDR3 DNA: TGTGCCAGCAGCATGGGCCGGACAGATACGCAGTATTTT
CDR3 protein: CASSMGRTDTQYF

D gene: NA
clone size: many
V gene: TRBV11-2
J gene: TRBJ1-2
CDR3 DNA: TGTGCCAGCAGCGCCCCTAACTATGGCTACACCTTC
CDR3 protein: CASSAPNYGYTF

D gene: NA
clone size: NA
V gene: TRBV6-4
J gene: TRBJ2-7
CDR3 DNA: TGTGCCAGCAGTGTCATAGCCGGTCGCGAGCAGTACTTC
CDR3 protein: CASSVIAGREQYF

D gene: NA
clone size: many
V gene: TRBV4-3
J gene: TRBJ2-3
CDR3 DNA: TGCGCCAGCAGCCAAGAAGGGGCGGGCGTAATGGGGGAGGATGTAGATACGCAGTATTTT
CDR3 protein: CASSQEGAGVMGEDVDTQYF

D gene: TRBD2
clone size: many
V gene: TRBV27
J gene: TRBJ2-3
CDR3 DNA: TGTGCCAGCAGTTTAGGCGGACTAGCGGGAGCAGATACGCAGTATTTT
CDR3 protein: CASSLGGLAGADTQYF

D gene: TRBD1
clone size: NA
V gene: TRBV25-1
J gene: TRBJ2-7
CDR3 DNA: TGTGCCAGCAGTTTGCAGGGGGTGACCTACGAGCAGTACTTC
CDR3 protein: CASSLQGVTYEQYF